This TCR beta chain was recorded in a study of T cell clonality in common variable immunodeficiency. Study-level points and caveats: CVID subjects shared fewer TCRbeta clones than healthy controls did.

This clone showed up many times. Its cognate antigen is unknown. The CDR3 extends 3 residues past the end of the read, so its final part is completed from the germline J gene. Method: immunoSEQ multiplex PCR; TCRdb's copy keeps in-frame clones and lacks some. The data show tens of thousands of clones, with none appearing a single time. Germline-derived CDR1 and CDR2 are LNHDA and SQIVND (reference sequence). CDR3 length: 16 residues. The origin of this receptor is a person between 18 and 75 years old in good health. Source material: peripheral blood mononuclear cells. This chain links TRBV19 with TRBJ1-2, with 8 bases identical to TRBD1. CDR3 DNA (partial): TGTGCCAGTAGTATAGTCTTGGATGACAGGGGCAAAGGC. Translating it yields CASSIVLDDRGKG. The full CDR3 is CASSIVLDDRGKGYTF.